This TCR beta chain was documented in a study of glioma-infiltrating T cells after dendritic cell vaccination. Study-level information: Autologous tumor lysate-pulsed dendritic cell vaccination was given between 2003 and 2012. Three intradermal dendritic cell vaccine injections were given every two weeks.

CDR1 SGDLS and CDR2 YYNGEE come from the germline V gene. The CDR3 consists of 14 residues. About this clone itself: The junction departs from germline at one end; a sequencing error may be responsible. The same CDR3 also results from other DNA sequences found in this sample.

The PCR used 60 V beta and 13 J beta primers. Measured with immunoSEQ multiplex PCR; TCRdb has only the in-frame clones, and not every one. The profile shows fewer than 50,000 clones, about 80% of them singletons. The sample here was blood, taken before dendritic cell vaccination. The sequence was collected from a human donor with glioblastoma. The chain combines TRBV9 with TRBJ1-6; D ambiguous. CDR3 in amino acids: CASSDSLYNSPLHF. CDR3 DNA sequence: TGTGCCAGCAGCGACAGTCTCTATAATTCCCCCCTCCACTTT.